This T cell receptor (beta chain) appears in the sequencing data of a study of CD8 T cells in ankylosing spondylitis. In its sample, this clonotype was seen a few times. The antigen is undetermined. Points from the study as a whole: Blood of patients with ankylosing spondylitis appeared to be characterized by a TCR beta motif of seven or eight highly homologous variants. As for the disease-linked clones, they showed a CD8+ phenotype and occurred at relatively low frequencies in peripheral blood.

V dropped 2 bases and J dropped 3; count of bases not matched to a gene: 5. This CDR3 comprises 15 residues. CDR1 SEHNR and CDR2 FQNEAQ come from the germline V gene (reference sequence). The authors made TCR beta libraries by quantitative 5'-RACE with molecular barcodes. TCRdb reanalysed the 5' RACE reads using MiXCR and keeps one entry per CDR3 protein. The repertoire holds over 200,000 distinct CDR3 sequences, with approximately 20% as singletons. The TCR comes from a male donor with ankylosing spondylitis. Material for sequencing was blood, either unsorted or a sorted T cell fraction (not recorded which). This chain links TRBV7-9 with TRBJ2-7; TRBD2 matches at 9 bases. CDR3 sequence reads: CASSLRAGGFYEQYF. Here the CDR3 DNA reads TGTGCCAGCAGCTTAAGAGCGGGGGGATTCTACGAGCAGTACTTC.